Presented here are 14 T cell receptor beta chains from one specimen sequenced in a study of blood T cell repertoires in COVID-19. Using immunoSEQ multiplex PCR, the repertoire was profiled, and TCRdb retains in-frame clones only, with some absent. The table shows roughly 200,000 clones, with 75% to 95% occurring only once. Source material: peripheral blood. These receptors were obtained from a man over 45 with acute or convalescent COVID-19.

The chain links TRBV6-6 to TRBJ2-7; 7 bases line up with TRBD1. Germline assignment: CDR1 MNHNY and CDR2 SVGAGI (reference sequence). Trimming removed 4 bases from V and 7 bases from J; junction bases left unmatched: 10. This CDR3 spans 14 amino acids. The CDR3 region is CASSFKQGPGEQYF. CDR3 DNA: TGTGCCAGCAGTTTTAAACAGGGGCCAGGAGAGCAGTACTTC.

The gene calls are TRBV7-2 and TRBJ2-7; 9 positions agree with TRBD2. V shed 5 bases and J 7 bases; nucleotides not matched to a gene: 12. There are 15 residues in the CDR3. CDR1 and CDR2 (germline): SGHTA, FQGNSA. For the CDR3, the DNA is TGTGCCAGCAGCCCGGTAGCGGGGGCTTGGGGGGAGCAGTACGTC. It is translated as CASSPVAGAWGEQYV.

The chain uses TRBV28 and TRBJ2-7; TRBD1 matches at 12 bases. CDR1 is MDHEN, CDR2 SYDVKM, per germline. The length of the CDR3 is 15 residues. V lost 4 bases, J lost 4 bases, and 5 bases stayed unmatched. CDR3 coding DNA: TGTGCCAGCAGTTCCCCGGGACAGGGGGCGTACGAGCAGTACGTC. Translation gives CASSSPGQGAYEQYV.

The chain recombines TRBV28 with TRBJ1-3; D unclear. V was shortened by 4 bases and J by 4 bases, with 14 bases between the two germline ends. Germline V gene data show CDR1 as MDHEN and CDR2 as SYDVKM. The CDR3 is 15 amino acids. The CDR3 spells CASSSGVLGGNTIYF. For the CDR3, the DNA is TGTGCCAGCAGTTCGGGAGTATTAGGGGGAAACACCATATATTTT.

The chain is built from TRBV27 and TRBJ2-2; D is possibly TRBD1 (6 bases). The CDR3 length is 14 residues. Per the germline V gene, CDR1 is MNHEY and CDR2 is SMNVEV (reference sequence). V lost 5 bases, J lost 8 bases, and 15 bases lay in between. The DNA for the CDR3 is TGTGCCAGCAGTCCGTGGGTGGGGGCTGGGGAGCTGTTTTTT. Its protein product is CASSPWVGAGELFF.

The V call is TRBV3-1 (or the pseudogene TRBV3-2), the J call TRBJ2-7; a weak D match, TRBD1 (6 bases). This CDR3 is built from 14 residues. The V end lost 2 bases, the J end lost 3 bases, and 11 bases lay between the germline ends. The germline gives CDR1 LGHDT, CDR2 YNNKEL (reference sequence). The CDR3, as DNA: TGTGCCAGCAGCCAACATACAGGGAGCTACGAGCAGTACTTC. It yields the protein CASSQHTGSYEQYF.

The V and J genes are TRBV9 and TRBJ1-3; TRBD1 might be the D (5 bases). Per the germline V gene, CDR1 is SGDLS and CDR2 is YYNGEE. Trimming cost V 0 bases and J 8 bases, with 9 bases left between them. CDR3 length: 13 residues. Here the CDR3 DNA reads TGTGCCAGCAGCGTAGCTACAGGCGACACCATATATTTT. Translated: CASSVATGDTIYF.

Here the CDR3 DNA reads TGTGCCATCAGTGAGACTCGAGATAGGACAGGGAGGAATTCACCCCTCCACTTT. Translated: CAISETRDRTGRNSPLHF. The chain uses TRBV10-3 and TRBJ1-6; 8 bases agree with TRBD1. Germline trimming cut 2 bases from V and 7 bases from J; bases unmatched to any gene: 13. CDR1 ENHRY and CDR2 SYGVKD come from the germline V gene. This CDR3 comprises 18 residues.

The chain employs TRBV6-5 and TRBJ1-2, with a possible D match to TRBD1 (5 bases). Germline CDR1 is MNHEY and CDR2 is SVGAGI. CDR3 length equals 14 residues. The V end lost 1 base, the J end lost 2 bases, and 8 bases lay between the germline ends. The CDR3: CASSYLTANYGYTF. DNA of the CDR3: TGTGCCAGCAGTTACTTGACAGCGAACTATGGCTACACCTTC.

The chain links TRBV28 to TRBJ1-1, with a tentative D call TRBD1 (5 bases). Germline V gene data show CDR1 as MDHEN and CDR2 as SYDVKM. V gave up 3 bases and J gave up 5 bases, with 19 bases separating them. The CDR3 has 16 residues. DNA of the CDR3: TGTGCCAGCAGTTTGGCTGACGGACGTGGGGGGACTGAAGCTTTCTTT. It yields the protein CASSLADGRGGTEAFF.

The V gene is TRBV3-1 (or the pseudogene TRBV3-2), the J gene TRBJ2-2; TRBD2 agrees at 9 bases. The CDR3 extends over 21 amino acids. With V trimmed by 4 bases and J by 5 bases, 23 bases remained unmatched. CDR1 is LGHDT and CDR2 is YNNKEL in the germline V gene (reference sequence). This CDR3 is CASSPLPHGTSTRLETGELFF. The CDR3 bases are TGTGCCAGCAGCCCCCTCCCACACGGGACTAGCACCCGGCTGGAGACCGGGGAGCTGTTTTTT.

The chain has TRBV4-1 and TRBJ2-7, with 11 nucleotides matching TRBD1. Unmatched junction bases numbered 7, after V lost 1 base and J lost 5 bases. CDR1 is MGHRA, CDR2 YSYEKL, per germline. The CDR3 is 16 amino acids. This CDR3 reads CASSQAPGQGGNEQYF. CDR3 in DNA: TGCGCCAGCAGCCAAGCCCCGGGACAGGGGGGAAACGAGCAGTACTTC.

The V gene is TRBV18, the J gene TRBJ2-1, with 8 bases matching TRBD1. J lost 2 bases, V lost 3 bases, and 3 bases had no gene match. CDR1 is KGHSH and CDR2 is LQKENI in the germline V gene. This CDR3 region has 15 residues. The CDR3 DNA follows: TGTGCCAGCTCACCCGGGACAGGTACCTACAATGAGCAGTTCTTC. Protein: CASSPGTGTYNEQFF.

V is TRBV7-9 and J is TRBJ2-7, with 7 bases identical to TRBD1. V was clipped by 5 bases and J by 5 bases; unmatched bases: 12. The CDR3 covers 15 residues. The germline gives CDR1 SEHNR, CDR2 FQNEAQ (reference sequence). The CDR3, as DNA: TGTGCCAGCAGCCACCAGACAGGGCTTCTCGACGAGCAGTACTTC. As protein: CASSHQTGLLDEQYF.